This TCR beta chain was obtained from a study of shared clonotypes between healthy human individuals. V lost 1 base and J lost 8, with 16 bases in between. The CDR3 runs to 15 residues. CDR1 is MNHNS, CDR2 SASEGT, per germline. Data came from immunoSEQ multiplex PCR; TCRdb stores just in-frame clones and leaves some out. The sample shows about 1,500,000 clones, around 95% of them seen only once. On this clone itself: The antigen remains undetermined.

Notes on the study in general: Sequencing depth was expected to affect clonotype sharing among donors. Owing to a small donor count, the genetic and exposure-history diversity represented was limited.

Within Nashville, Tennessee resided all donors, each a Caucasian adult. The chain uses TRBV6-1 and TRBJ2-3, with D tentatively TRBD1 (6 bases). This sequence originates from a man in his thirties or forties in good health. Input material: naive CD4+ T cells sorted from blood. Subset denoted: CD45RA+ positively selected. DNA of the CDR3: TGTGCCAGCAGTGAAGGCTCCCAGGGGACCTCTACGCAGTATTTT. Its translation: CASSEGSQGTSTQYF.